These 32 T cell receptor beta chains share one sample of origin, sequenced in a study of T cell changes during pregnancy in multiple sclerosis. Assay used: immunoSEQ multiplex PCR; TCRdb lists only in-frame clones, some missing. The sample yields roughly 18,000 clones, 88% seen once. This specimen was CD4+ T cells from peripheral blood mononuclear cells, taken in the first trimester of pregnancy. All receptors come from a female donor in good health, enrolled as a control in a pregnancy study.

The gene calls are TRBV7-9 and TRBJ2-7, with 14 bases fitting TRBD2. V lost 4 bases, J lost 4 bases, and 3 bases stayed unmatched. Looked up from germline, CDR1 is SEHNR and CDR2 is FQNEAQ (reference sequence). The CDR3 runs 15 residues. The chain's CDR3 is CASSWGTSGSYEQYF. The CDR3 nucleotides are TGTGCCAGCAGCTGGGGGACTAGCGGGAGTTACGAGCAGTACTTC.

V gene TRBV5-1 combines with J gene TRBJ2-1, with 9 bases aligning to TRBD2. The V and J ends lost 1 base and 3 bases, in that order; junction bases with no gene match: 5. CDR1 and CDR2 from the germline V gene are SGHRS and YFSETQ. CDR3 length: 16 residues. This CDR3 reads CASSLNSGSLYNEQFF. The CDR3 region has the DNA TGCGCCAGCAGCTTGAATAGCGGGAGTCTCTACAATGAGCAGTTCTTC.

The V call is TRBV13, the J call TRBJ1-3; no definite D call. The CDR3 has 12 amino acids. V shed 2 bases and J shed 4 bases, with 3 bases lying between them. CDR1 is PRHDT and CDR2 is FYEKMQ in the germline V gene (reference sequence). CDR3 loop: CASSLRGNTIYF. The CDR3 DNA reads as TGTGCCAGCAGCTTACGGGGAAACACCATATATTTT.

CDR3 nucleotides: TGTGCCAGCAGCCCCGGACAGGGAATCAATGGCTACACCTTC. Translation: CASSPGQGINGYTF. The chain uses TRBV5-6 and TRBJ1-2, with TRBD1 identical over 8 bases. V dropped 4 bases and J dropped 6; count of bases not matched to a gene: 8. The CDR3 is made up of 14 amino acids. Germline values: CDR1 SGHDT, CDR2 YYEEEE.

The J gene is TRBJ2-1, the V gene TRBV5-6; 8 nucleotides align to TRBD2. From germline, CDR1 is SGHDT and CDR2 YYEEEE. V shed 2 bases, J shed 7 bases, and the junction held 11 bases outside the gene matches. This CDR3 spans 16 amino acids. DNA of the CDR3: TGTGCCAGCAGCTTCACCTTCCTAGCGGGTGGGAATGAGCAGTTCTTC. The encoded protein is CASSFTFLAGGNEQFF.

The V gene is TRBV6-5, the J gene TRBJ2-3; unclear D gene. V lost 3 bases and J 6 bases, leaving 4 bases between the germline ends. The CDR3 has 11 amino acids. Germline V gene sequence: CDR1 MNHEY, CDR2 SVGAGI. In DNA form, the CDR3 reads TGTGCCAGCAGTTATTCGGATACGCAGTATTTT. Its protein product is CASSYSDTQYF.

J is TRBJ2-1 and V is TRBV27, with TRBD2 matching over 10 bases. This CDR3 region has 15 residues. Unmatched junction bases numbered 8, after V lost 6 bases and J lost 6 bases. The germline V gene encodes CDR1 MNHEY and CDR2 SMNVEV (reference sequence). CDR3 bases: TGTGCCAGCAGCCTAAGCGGGAGGGCCGTCAATGAGCAGTTCTTC. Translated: CASSLSGRAVNEQFF.

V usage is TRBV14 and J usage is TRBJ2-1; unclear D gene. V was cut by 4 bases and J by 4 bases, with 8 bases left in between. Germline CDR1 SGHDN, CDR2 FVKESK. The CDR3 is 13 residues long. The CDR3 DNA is TGTGCCAGCAGCCCCCGGTCTTACAATGAGCAGTTCTTC. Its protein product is CASSPRSYNEQFF.

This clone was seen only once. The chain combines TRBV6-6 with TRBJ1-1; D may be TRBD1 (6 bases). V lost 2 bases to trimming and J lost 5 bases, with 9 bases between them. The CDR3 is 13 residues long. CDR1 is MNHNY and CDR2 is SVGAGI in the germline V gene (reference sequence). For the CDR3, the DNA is TGTGCCAGCAGTTACGGGGGCTGGACTGAAGCTTTCTTT. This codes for CASSYGGWTEAFF.

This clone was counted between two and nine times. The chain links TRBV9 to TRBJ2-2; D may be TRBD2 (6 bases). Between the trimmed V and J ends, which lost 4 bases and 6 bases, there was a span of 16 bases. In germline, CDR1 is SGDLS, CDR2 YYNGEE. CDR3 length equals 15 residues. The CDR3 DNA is TGTGCCAGCAGCCCGCTAAGCGGGTTGGCCGGGGAGCTGTTTTTT. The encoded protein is CASSPLSGLAGELFF.

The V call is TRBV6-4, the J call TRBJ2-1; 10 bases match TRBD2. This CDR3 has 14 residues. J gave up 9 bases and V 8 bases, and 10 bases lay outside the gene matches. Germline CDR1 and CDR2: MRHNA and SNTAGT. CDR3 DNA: TGTGCCAGCCAAACCTTAGCGGGAGGTAGTGAGCAGTTCTTC. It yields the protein CASQTLAGGSEQFF.

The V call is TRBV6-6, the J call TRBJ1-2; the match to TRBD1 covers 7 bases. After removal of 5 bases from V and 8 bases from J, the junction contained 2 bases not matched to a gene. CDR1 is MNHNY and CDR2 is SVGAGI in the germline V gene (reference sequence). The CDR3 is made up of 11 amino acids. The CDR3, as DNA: TGTGCCAGCAGTCAGGGGGTGGGCTACACCTTC. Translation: CASSQGVGYTF.

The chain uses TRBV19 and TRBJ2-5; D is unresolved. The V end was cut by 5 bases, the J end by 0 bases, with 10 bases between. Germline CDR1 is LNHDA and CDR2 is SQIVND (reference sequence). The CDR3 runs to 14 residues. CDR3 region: CASSSTDYQETQYF. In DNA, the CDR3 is TGTGCCAGTAGTTCCACAGATTACCAAGAGACCCAGTACTTC.

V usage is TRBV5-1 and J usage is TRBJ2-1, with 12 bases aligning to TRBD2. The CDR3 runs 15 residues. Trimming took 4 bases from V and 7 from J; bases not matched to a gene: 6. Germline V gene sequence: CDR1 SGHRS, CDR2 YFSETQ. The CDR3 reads CASSPGLAGPNEQFF. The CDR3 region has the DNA TGCGCCAGCAGCCCGGGACTAGCGGGCCCGAATGAGCAGTTCTTC.

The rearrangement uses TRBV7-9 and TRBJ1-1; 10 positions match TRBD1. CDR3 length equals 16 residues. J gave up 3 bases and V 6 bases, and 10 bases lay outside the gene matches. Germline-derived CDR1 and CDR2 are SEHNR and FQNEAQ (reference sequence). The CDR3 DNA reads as TGTGCCAGCAGTATATTAGGAGGGACAGGGGACACTGAAGCTTTCTTT. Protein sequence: CASSILGGTGDTEAFF.

CDR3 residues: CASSKPGGRTEAFF. The CDR3 nucleotides are TGTGCCAGCTCCAAACCAGGGGGAAGGACTGAAGCTTTCTTT. V gene TRBV6-5 combines with J gene TRBJ1-1; TRBD1 agrees at 7 bases. Germline values: CDR1 MNHEY, CDR2 SVGAGI. The V gene end was trimmed by 8 bases and the J gene end by 5 bases; junction bases not matched to a gene: 11. This CDR3 is built from 14 residues.

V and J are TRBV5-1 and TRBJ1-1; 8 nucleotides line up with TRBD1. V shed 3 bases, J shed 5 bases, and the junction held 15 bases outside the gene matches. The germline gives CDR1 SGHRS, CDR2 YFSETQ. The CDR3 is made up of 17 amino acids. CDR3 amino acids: CASSWTRPYRGSTEAFF. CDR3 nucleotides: TGCGCCAGCAGCTGGACCCGCCCATACAGGGGGTCAACTGAAGCTTTCTTT.

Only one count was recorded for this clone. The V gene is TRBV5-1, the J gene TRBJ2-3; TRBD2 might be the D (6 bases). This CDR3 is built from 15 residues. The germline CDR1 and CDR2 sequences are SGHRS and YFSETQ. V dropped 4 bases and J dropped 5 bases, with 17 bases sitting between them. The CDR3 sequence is CASSILGRDLDTQYF. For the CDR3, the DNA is TGCGCCAGCAGCATCCTTGGGCGGGATCTAGATACGCAGTATTTT.

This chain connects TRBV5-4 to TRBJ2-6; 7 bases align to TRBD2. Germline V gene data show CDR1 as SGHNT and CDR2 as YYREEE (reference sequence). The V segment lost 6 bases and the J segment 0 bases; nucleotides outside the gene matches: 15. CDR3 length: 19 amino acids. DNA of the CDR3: TGTGCCAGCAACCATGGGGGGGGATCCCTCAACTCTGGGGCCAACGTCCTGACTTTC. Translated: CASNHGGGSLNSGANVLTF.

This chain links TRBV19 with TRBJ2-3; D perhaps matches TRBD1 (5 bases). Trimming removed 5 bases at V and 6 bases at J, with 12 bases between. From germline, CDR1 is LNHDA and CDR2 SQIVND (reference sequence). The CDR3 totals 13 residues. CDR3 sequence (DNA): TGTGCCAGTAGTTTACAGGCGCTTGATACGCAGTATTTT. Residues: CASSLQALDTQYF.

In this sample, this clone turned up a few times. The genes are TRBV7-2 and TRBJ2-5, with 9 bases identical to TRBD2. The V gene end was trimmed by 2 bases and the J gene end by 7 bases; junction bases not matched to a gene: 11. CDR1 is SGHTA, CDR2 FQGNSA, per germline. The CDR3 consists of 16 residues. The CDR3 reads CASSLMASGDRGTQYF. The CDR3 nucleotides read TGTGCCAGCAGCTTAATGGCTAGCGGGGACCGGGGGACCCAGTACTTC.

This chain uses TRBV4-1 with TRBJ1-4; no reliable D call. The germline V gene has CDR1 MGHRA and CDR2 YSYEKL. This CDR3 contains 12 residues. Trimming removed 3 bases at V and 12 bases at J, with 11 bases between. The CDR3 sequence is CASSHPTGELFF. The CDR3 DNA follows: TGCGCCAGCAGCCACCCCACCGGGGAACTGTTTTTT.

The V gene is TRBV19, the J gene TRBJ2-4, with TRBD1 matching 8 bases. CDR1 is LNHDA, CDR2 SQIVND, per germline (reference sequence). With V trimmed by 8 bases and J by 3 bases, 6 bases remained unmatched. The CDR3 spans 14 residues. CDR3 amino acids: CASADRGGKNIQYF. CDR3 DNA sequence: TGTGCCAGTGCTGACAGGGGAGGCAAAAACATTCAGTACTTC.

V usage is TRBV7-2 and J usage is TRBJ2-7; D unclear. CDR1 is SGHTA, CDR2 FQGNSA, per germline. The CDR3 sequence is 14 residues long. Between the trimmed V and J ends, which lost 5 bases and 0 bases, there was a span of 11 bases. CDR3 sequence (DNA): TGTGCCAGCAGCCCCCTTAGTTTCTCCTACGAGCAGTACTTC. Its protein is CASSPLSFSYEQYF.

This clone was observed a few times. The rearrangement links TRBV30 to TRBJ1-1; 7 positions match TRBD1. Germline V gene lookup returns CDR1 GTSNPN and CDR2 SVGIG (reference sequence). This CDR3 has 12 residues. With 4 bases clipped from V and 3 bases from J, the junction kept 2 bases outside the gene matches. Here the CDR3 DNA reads TGTGCCTGGAACCAGGGGGACACTGAAGCTTTCTTT. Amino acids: CAWNQGDTEAFF.

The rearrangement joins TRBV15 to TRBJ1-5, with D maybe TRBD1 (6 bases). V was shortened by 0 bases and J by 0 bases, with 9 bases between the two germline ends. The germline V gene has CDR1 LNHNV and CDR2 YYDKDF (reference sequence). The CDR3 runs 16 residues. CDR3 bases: TGTGCCACCAGCAGAGATAAGGACAGTAGCAATCAGCCCCAGCATTTT. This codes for CATSRDKDSSNQPQHF.

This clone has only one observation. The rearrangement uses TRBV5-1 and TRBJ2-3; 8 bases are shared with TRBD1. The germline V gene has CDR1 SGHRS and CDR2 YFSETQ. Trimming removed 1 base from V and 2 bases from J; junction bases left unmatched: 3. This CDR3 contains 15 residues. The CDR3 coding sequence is TGCGCCAGCAGCTTGAGACAGGGGAACACAGATACGCAGTATTTT. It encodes CASSLRQGNTDTQYF.

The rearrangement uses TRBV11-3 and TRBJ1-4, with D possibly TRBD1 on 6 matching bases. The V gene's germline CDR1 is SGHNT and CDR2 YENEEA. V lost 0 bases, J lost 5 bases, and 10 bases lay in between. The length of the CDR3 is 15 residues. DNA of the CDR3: TGTGCCAGCAGCTTAGATGGGACACAGAATGAAAAACTGTTTTTT. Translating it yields CASSLDGTQNEKLFF.

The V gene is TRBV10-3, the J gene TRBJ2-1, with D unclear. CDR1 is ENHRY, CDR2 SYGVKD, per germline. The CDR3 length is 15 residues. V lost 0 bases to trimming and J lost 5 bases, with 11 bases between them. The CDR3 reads CAISESIRVDNEQFF. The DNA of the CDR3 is TGTGCCATCAGTGAGTCGATTCGGGTTGACAATGAGCAGTTCTTC.

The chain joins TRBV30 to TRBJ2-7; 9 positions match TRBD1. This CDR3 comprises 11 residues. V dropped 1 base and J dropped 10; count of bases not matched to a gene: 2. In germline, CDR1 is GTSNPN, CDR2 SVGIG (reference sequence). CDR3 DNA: TGTGCCTGGAGTGGACAGGGGGACCAGTACTTC. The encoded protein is CAWSGQGDQYF.

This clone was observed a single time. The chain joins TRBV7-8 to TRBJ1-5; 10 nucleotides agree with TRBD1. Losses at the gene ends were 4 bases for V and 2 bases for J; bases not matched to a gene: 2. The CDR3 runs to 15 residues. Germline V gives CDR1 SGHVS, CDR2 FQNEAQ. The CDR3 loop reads CASSSTGGGNQPQHF. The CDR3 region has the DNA TGTGCCAGCAGCTCGACAGGGGGCGGCAATCAGCCCCAGCATTTT.

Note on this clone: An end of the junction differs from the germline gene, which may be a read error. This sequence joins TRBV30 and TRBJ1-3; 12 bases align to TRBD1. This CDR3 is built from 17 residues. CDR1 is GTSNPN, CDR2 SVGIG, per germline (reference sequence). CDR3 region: CVWSVQGQGARGNTIYF. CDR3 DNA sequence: TGTGTCTGGAGTGTACAGGGACAGGGGGCGAGGGGAAACACCATATATTTT. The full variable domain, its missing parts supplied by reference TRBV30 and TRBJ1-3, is SQTIHQWPATLVQPVGSPLSLECTVEGTSNPNLYWYRQAAGRGLQLLFYSVGIGQISSEVPQNLSASRPQDRQFILSSKKLLLSDSGFYLCVWSVQGQGARGNTIYFGEGSWLTVV.